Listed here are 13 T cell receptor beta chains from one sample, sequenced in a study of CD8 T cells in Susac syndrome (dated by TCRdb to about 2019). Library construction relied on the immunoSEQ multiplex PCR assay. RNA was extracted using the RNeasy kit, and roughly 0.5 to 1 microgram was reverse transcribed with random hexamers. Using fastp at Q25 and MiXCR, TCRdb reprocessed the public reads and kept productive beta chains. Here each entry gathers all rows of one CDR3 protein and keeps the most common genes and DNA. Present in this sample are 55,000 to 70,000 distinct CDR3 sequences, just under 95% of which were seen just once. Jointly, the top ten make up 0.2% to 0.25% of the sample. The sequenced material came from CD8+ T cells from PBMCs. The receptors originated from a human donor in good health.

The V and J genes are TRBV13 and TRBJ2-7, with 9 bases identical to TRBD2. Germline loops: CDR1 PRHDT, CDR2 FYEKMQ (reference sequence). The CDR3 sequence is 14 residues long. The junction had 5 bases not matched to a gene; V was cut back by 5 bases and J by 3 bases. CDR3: CASSLSSGVYEQYF. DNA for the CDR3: TGTGCCAGCAGCCTCTCTAGCGGGGTCTACGAGCAGTACTTC.

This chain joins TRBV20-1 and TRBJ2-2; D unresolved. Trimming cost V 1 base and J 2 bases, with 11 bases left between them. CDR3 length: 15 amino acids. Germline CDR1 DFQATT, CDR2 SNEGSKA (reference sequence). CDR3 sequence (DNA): TGCAGTGCTAGAGGAAGGGTCTCAAACACCGGGGAGCTGTTTTTT. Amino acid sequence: CSARGRVSNTGELFF.

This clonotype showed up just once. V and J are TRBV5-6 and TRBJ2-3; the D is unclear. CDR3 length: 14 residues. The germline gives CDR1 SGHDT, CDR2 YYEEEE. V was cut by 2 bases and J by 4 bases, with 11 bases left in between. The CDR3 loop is CASSLRWKSDTQYF. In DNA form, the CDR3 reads TGTGCCAGCAGCTTACGATGGAAGTCAGATACGCAGTATTTT.

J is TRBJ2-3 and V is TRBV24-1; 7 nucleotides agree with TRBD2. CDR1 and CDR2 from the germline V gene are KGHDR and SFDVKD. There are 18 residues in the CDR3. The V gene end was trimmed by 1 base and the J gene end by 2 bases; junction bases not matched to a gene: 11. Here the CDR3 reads CATSDFRKSGEYTDTQYF. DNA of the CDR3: TGTGCCACCAGTGATTTTAGGAAGAGCGGGGAGTACACAGATACGCAGTATTTT.

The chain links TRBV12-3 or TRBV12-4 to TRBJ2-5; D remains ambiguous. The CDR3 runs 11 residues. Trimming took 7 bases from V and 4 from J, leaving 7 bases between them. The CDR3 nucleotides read TGTGCCAGCACCAATTTAGAGACCCAGTACTTC. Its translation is CASTNLETQYF.

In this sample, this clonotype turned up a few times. CDR3 DNA sequence: TGTGCCAGCAGTTCGGACCTCTCTGGAAACACCATATATTTT. Its protein product is CASSSDLSGNTIYF. V usage is TRBV7-9 and J usage is TRBJ1-3; unclear D gene. The CDR3 length is 14 residues. V was clipped by 6 bases and J by 0 bases, with 9 bases between them. Per germline, CDR1 SEHNR and CDR2 FQNEAQ (reference sequence).

The CDR3 loop is CASSIGQTSGYTF. As DNA, the CDR3 is TGTGCCAGTAGTATCGGACAAACGAGCGGCTACACCTTC. The chain joins TRBV19 to TRBJ1-2; possibly TRBD1 for D (5 bases). Germline loops: CDR1 LNHDA, CDR2 SQIVND (reference sequence). With 3 bases removed from V and 8 bases from J, the gap between germline ends came to 13 bases. The CDR3 has 13 residues.

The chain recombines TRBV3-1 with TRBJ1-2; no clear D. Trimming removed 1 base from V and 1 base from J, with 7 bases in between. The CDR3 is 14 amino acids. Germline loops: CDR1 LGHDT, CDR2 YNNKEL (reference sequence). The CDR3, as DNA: TGTGCCAGCAGCCAAGTACGGGGTAACTATGGCTACACCTTC. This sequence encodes CASSQVRGNYGYTF.

Here the CDR3 DNA reads TGTGCCAGTAGTCGCGGCAGGCCGAGCACAGATACGCAGTATTTT. This codes for CASSRGRPSTDTQYF. The V and J genes are TRBV19 and TRBJ2-3; D unresolved. V lost 5 bases to trimming and J lost 0 bases, with 12 bases between them. The germline CDR1 and CDR2 sequences are LNHDA and SQIVND (reference sequence). The CDR3 has 15 residues.

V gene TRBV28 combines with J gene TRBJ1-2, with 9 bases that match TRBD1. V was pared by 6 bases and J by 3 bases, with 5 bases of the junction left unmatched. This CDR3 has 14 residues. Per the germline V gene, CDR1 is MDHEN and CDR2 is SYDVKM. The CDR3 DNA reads TGTGCCAGCAGCATACAGGGGGCAGACTATGGCTACACCTTC. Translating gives CASSIQGADYGYTF.

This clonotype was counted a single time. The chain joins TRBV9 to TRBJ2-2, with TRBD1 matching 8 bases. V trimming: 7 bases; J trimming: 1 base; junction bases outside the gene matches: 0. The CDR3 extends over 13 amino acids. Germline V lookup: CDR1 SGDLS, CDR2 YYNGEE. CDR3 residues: CASGTGNTGELFF. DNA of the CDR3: TGTGCCAGCGGGACAGGGAACACCGGGGAGCTGTTTTTT. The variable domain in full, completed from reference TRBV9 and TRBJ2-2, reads DSGVTQTPKHLITATGQRVTLRCSPRSGDLSVYWYQQSLDQGLQFLIQYYNGEERAKGNILERFSAQQFPDLHSELNLSSLELGDSALYFCASGTGNTGELFFGEGSRLTVL.

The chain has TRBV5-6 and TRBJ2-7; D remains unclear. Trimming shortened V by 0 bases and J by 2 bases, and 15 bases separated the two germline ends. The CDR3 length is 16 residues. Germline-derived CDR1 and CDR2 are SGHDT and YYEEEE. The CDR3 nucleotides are TGTGCCAGCAGCTTGGAGTGGGAAGGGTCTACCTACGAGCAGTACTTC. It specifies CASSLEWEGSTYEQYF.

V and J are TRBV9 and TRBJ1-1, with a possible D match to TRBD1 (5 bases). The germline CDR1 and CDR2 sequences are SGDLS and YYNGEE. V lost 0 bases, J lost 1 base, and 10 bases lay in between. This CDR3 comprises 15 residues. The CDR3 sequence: CASSVAQGPNTEAFF. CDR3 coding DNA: TGTGCCAGCAGCGTAGCTCAGGGCCCGAACACTGAAGCTTTCTTT.